This T cell receptor (beta chain) was sequenced for a study of cytotoxic CD8 clonotypes in ibrutinib-treated CLL. This table comes from immunoSEQ multiplex PCR, and its TCRdb copy is limited to in-frame clones, with some not included. The table shows 45,000 to 70,000 clones, with roughly three fifths occurring only once. In this sample, this clone turned up many times. The CDR3 covers 15 residues. The V gene's germline CDR1 is SEHNR and CDR2 FQNEAQ (reference sequence). Trimming removed 0 bases from V and 0 bases from J, with 7 bases in between. The genes are TRBV7-9 and TRBJ2-3, with unresolved D. Specimen: PBMCs, collected after 24 months of ibrutinib treatment. This TCR was recovered from a human donor with chronic lymphocytic leukemia. CDR3 sequence reads: CASSLAALSTDTQYF. In nucleotides, the CDR3 is TGTGCCAGCAGCTTAGCGGCGCTGAGCACAGATACGCAGTATTTT.